This T cell receptor (beta chain) derives from a study of OX40 agonist ivuxolimab in advanced cancers. Study information: Two patients with cutaneous melanoma and one with hepatocellular carcinoma, three in total, showed partial responses. Study-wide points: Relative to CD4+ cells, CD8+ T cells on average had more expanded clones.

TCRdb keeps only in-frame clones here, not all; method: immunoSEQ multiplex PCR. Of about 64,000 clones listed, more than 75% are singletons. This clone was counted between two and nine times. The target antigen is unknown. Germline loops: CDR1 SGDLS, CDR2 YYNGEE. CDR3 size: 17 residues. Between the trimmed V and J ends, which lost 3 bases and 2 bases, there was a span of 21 bases. Material: CD4+ or CD8+ T cells sorted from blood, obtained in a trial of the OX40 agonist ivuxolimab. This clonotype was sampled from an adult with an advanced solid tumor such as melanoma, head and neck, liver or kidney cancer. The chain carries TRBV9 and TRBJ2-7; D ambiguous. CDR3 region: CASSGSPGPTYAYEQYF. The CDR3 DNA follows: TGTGCCAGCAGCGGTTCTCCAGGACCAACCTACGCCTACGAGCAGTACTTC.